Listed below are T cell receptor beta chains from one sample, sequenced in a study of blood T cell repertoires in COVID-19. Sequencing used immunoSEQ multiplex PCR; TCRdb keeps in-frame clones, though not all of them. The repertoire has 200,000 or so clones, about 87% of them found once; the top ten carry roughly 2.7%. Input material: PBMCs or T cells enriched from blood (not recorded which). The receptor set was obtained from a woman aged 25 to 39 who had recovered from COVID-19. CDR3s include the opening cysteine and the closing phenylalanine or tryptophan. D genes are given only for firm matches.

v_call	j_call	d_call	cdr3_aa
TRBV5-6	TRBJ1-5	-	CASSIGNRVRPQHF
TRBV6-5	TRBJ1-5	TRBD1	CASSRSDRGSPQHF
TRBV7-2	TRBJ1-5	TRBD1	CANEMTGKRDQPQHF
TRBV5-1	TRBJ1-3	TRBD1	CASSPDRGSTIYF
TRBV27	TRBJ2-6	-	CASSLSSGANVLTF
TRBV6-5	TRBJ2-7	-	CASSPGLTYEQYF
TRBV5-6	TRBJ1-3	TRBD1	CASSFGTGGNTIYF
TRBV2	TRBJ1-1	-	CASRPDTNTEAFF
TRBV4-3	TRBJ1-2	-	CASSPRTEMKEGYTF
TRBV7-3	TRBJ2-5	-	CASSLLSGRDGETQYF
TRBV11-2	TRBJ1-1	-	CASSLGLVSEAFF
TRBV4-2	TRBJ1-6	-	CASSQEVQNNSPLHF
TRBV6-5	TRBJ2-1	-	CASRTVGHGYNEQFF
TRBV14	TRBJ2-7	TRBD1	CASSQAGQSYEQYF
TRBV5-1	TRBJ2-1	TRBD2	CASSSGGDEQFF
TRBV6-5	TRBJ2-5	-	CASSDFGGSLETQYF
TRBV7-2	TRBJ2-3	-	CASSPQDTQYF
TRBV10-2	TRBJ2-7	TRBD1	CASQTGDHEQYF
TRBV9	TRBJ2-3	TRBD2	CASSTRTSGGTDTQYF
TRBV29-1	TRBJ2-7	-	CSVGTQARGEQYF
TRBV7-2	TRBJ2-5	TRBD2	CASSRQGLAEETQYF
TRBV10-3	TRBJ1-1	-	CAISESRGRTEAFF